A selection of T cell receptor beta chains follows, all from one sample in a study of control samples from healthy donors and cancer patients. Libraries were prepared by immunoSEQ multiplex PCR; TCRdb keeps only in-frame clonotypes and omits some of them. The sample lists about 160,000 clones; around 90% were seen once. The material sequenced was blood. The receptors stem from a man younger than 40 in good health. The CDR3 runs from the conserved cysteine through the conserved F or W. Fields, in order: clone size, D gene, J gene, V gene, CDR3 protein, CDR3 DNA. D genes are given only for firm matches. Clone size is stated in some rows and not others, as once, few, many or a class when expanded.

-	TRBD1	TRBJ2-5	TRBV7-8	CASRTGGVYEETQYF	TGTGCCAGCAGGACAGGGGGGGTGTATGAAGAGACCCAGTACTTC
-	-	TRBJ1-1	TRBV18	CASSPDRMNTEAFF	TGTGCCAGCTCACCCGACAGGATGAACACTGAAGCTTTCTTT
-	-	TRBJ1-2	TRBV7-9	CASSLGARYGYTF	TGTGCCAGCAGCTTAGGGGCTCGGTATGGCTACACCTTC
-	TRBD1	TRBJ2-3	TRBV7-6	CASSSPGGPTDTQYF	TGTGCCAGCAGCTCTCCAGGGGGCCCCACAGATACGCAGTATTTT
once	TRBD1	TRBJ1-2	TRBV30	CAWRGPGQSFYGYTF	TGTGCCTGGAGGGGACCGGGACAGAGCTTCTATGGCTACACCTTC
-	TRBD1	TRBJ1-6	TRBV27	CASSFAGTGVTPLHF	TGTGCCAGCAGTTTTGCCGGGACAGGGGTTACACCCCTCCACTTT
-	TRBD1	TRBJ2-7	TRBV6-5	CASKGTGWYEQYF	TGTGCCAGCAAGGGGACAGGGTGGTACGAGCAGTACTTC
-	-	TRBJ2-5	TRBV21-1	CASSKVCGAGTQYF	TGTGCCAGCAGCAAAGTTTGCGGCGCGGGGACCCAGTACTTC
-	-	TRBJ2-2	TRBV3-1/TRBV3-2	CASSQATKSGELFF	TGTGCCAGCAGCCAAGCCACAAAATCCGGGGAGCTGTTTTTT
once	-	TRBJ1-2	TRBV4-1	CASSLAVSGTSSGGYTF	TGCGCCAGCAGCCTCGCTGTCTCCGGGACATCGTCTGGGGGCTACACCTTC
-	TRBD1	TRBJ2-2	TRBV10-3	CAIRLDRGARELFF	TGTGCCATCAGGCTCGACAGGGGGGCGAGGGAGCTGTTTTTT
-	-	TRBJ2-2	TRBV29-1	CSARQGTTGELFF	TGCAGCGCCCGCCAGGGAACGACCGGGGAGCTGTTTTTT
-	-	TRBJ2-1	TRBV6-5	CASSWGIYNEQFF	TGTGCCAGCAGTTGGGGGATCTACAATGAGCAGTTCTTC
once	-	TRBJ1-2	TRBV15	CATSRGTAEIYGYTF	TGTGCCACCAGCAGAGGAACAGCAGAGATCTATGGCTACACCTTC
-	-	TRBJ2-5	TRBV5-1	CASSLSFGEWGKETQYF	TGCGCCAGCAGCTTGTCGTTCGGGGAATGGGGCAAAGAGACCCAGTACTTC
-	-	TRBJ1-6	TRBV6-5	CASSYTRNSPLHF	TGTGCCAGCAGTTACACCAGAAATTCACCCCTCCACTTT
-	-	TRBJ1-3	TRBV6-5	CASSEVNTIYF	TGTGCCAGCAGCGAGGTAAACACCATATATTTT
-	-	TRBJ1-1	TRBV4-3	CASSQGLTENTEAFF	TGCGCCAGCAGCCAAGGGCTTACAGAGAACACTGAAGCTTTCTTT
-	TRBD1	TRBJ1-4	TRBV27	CASSREQGVEKLFF	TGTGCCAGCAGTCGAGAACAGGGGGTAGAAAAACTGTTTTTT
-	-	TRBJ2-7	TRBV15	CATSRDRGPYEQYF	TGTGCCACCAGCAGAGACCGGGGACCCTACGAGCAGTACTTC
-	-	TRBJ1-4	TRBV15	CATSRRAGAPGLFF	TGTGCCACCAGCAGACGGGCAGGGGCCCCCGGGCTGTTTTTT
once	-	TRBJ1-1	TRBV18	CASSHGRGTEAFF	TGTGCCAGCTCCCACGGGCGGGGCACTGAAGCTTTCTTT
-	-	TRBJ1-4	TRBV4-3	CASSQVVGWGAEKLFF	TGCGCCAGCAGCCAAGTTGTTGGGTGGGGGGCGGAAAAACTGTTTTTT
once	-	TRBJ2-6	TRBV9	CASSVDGFGANVLTF	TGTGCCAGCAGCGTTGACGGCTTTGGGGCCAACGTCCTGACTTTC
-	TRBD2	TRBJ2-5	TRBV5-1	CASSLEDLAGETQYF	TGCGCCAGCAGCTTGGAGGACCTAGCGGGGGAGACCCAGTACTTC
few	-	TRBJ1-1	TRBV5-1	CASSLAFRGDTEAFF	TGCGCCAGCAGCTTGGCCTTTAGGGGGGACACTGAAGCTTTCTTT
-	-	TRBJ2-3	TRBV7-2	CASSLGGLRTDTQYF	TGTGCCAGCAGCTTAGGAGGATTAAGGACAGATACGCAGTATTTT
-	-	TRBJ2-3	TRBV7-6	CASSLSGGHTDTQYF	TGTGCCAGCAGCTTATCGGGGGGCCATACAGATACGCAGTATTTT
-	TRBD2	TRBJ2-3	TRBV7-8	CASSRGGDTQYF	TGTGCCAGCAGCCGGGGGGGGGATACGCAGTATTTT
-	TRBD1	TRBJ2-5	TRBV4-2	CASSPRSGTGHQETQYF	TGTGCCAGCAGCCCCCGCTCTGGGACAGGGCACCAAGAGACCCAGTACTTC
-	-	TRBJ2-6	TRBV11-2	CASSTFQDNESSGANVLTF	TGTGCCAGCAGTACTTTTCAGGACAACGAGAGCTCTGGGGCCAACGTCCTGACTTTC
-	-	TRBJ1-1	TRBV7-3	CASSPRTVTNTEAFF	TGTGCCAGCAGCCCTAGGACAGTCACGAACACTGAAGCTTTCTTT
-	TRBD1	TRBJ1-5	TRBV28	CASSFGTADQPQHF	TGTGCCAGCAGTTTCGGGACAGCCGATCAGCCCCAGCATTTT
-	TRBD1	TRBJ2-5	TRBV27	CASSPGQERETQYF	TGTGCCAGCAGCCCCGGACAGGAGCGGGAGACCCAGTACTTC
-	TRBD1	TRBJ2-7	TRBV18	CASSPGTGAYEQYF	TGTGCCAGCTCACCAGGGACAGGGGCCTACGAGCAGTACTTC
-	-	TRBJ2-6	TRBV5-1	CASSLVGSGANVLTF	TGCGCCAGCAGCTTAGTAGGGTCCGGGGCCAACGTCCTGACTTTC
-	TRBD1	TRBJ2-5	TRBV5-1	CASSLAGRGRMETQYF	TGCGCCAGCAGCTTGGCGGGCAGGGGGCGGATGGAGACCCAGTACTTC
-	-	TRBJ1-1	TRBV3-1/TRBV3-2	CASSLTWGNTEAFF	TGTGCCAGCAGCTTGACCTGGGGGAACACTGAAGCTTTCTTT
-	-	TRBJ1-5	TRBV6-5	CASRYNQPQHF	TGTGCCAGCCGCTATAATCAGCCCCAGCATTTT
-	-	TRBJ2-5	TRBV28	CASSRGQWETQYF	TGTGCCAGCAGTCGAGGACAGTGGGAGACCCAGTACTTC
-	-	TRBJ2-5	TRBV5-1	CASVLLGGTQETQYF	TGCGCCAGCGTCCTCCTAGGCGGAACCCAGGAGACCCAGTACTTC
-	-	TRBJ1-2	TRBV25-1	CASNRDEGGYTF	TGTGCCAGCAACAGGGATGAAGGTGGCTACACCTTC
-	-	TRBJ2-1	TRBV5-4	CASSSDSLSYNEQFF	TGTGCCAGCAGCTCAGACTCGCTTTCCTACAATGAGCAGTTCTTC
few	-	TRBJ2-7	TRBV6-2/TRBV6-3	CASSYPTYRTSYEQYF	TGTGCCAGCAGTTATCCCACCTACAGGACCTCCTACGAGCAGTACTTC
once	-	TRBJ1-1	TRBV6-6	CASTFTGSSNTEAFF	TGTGCCAGCACTTTTACCGGGTCCTCTAACACTGAAGCTTTCTTT
-	-	TRBJ2-4	TRBV11-2	CASGATGNIQYF	TGTGCCAGCGGGGCCACAGGAAACATTCAGTACTTC